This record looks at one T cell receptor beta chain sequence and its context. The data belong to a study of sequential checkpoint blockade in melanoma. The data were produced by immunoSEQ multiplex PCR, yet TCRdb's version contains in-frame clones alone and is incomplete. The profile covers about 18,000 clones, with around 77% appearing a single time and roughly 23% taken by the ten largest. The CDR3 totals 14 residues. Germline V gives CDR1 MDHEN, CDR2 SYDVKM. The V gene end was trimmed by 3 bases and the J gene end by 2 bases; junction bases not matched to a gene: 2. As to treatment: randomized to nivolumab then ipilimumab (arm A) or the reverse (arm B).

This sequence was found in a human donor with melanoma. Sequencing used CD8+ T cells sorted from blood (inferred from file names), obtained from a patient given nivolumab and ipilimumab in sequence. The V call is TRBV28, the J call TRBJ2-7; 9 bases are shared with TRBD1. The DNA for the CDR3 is TGTGCCAGCAGTTTGACAGGGGGGGCCTACGAGCAGTACTTC. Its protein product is CASSLTGGAYEQYF.